These 14 T cell receptor beta chains were all obtained from the same sample, sequenced in a study of OX40 agonist ivuxolimab in advanced cancers. Method: immunoSEQ multiplex PCR; TCRdb's copy keeps in-frame clones and lacks some. The sample lists about 51,000 clones; roughly 80% were seen once. This sample comprised CD4+ or CD8+ T cells sorted from blood, obtained in a trial of the OX40 agonist ivuxolimab. Receptors were obtained from an adult with an advanced solid tumor such as melanoma, head and neck, liver or kidney cancer.

The sample holds a few counts of this clone. The chain uses TRBV7-2 and TRBJ1-1; D might be TRBD1 (5 bases). This CDR3 region has 13 residues. The V end lost 3 bases, the J end lost 5 bases, and 10 bases lay between the germline ends. CDR1 is SGHTA and CDR2 is FQGNSA in the germline V gene. In DNA form, the CDR3 reads TGTGCCAGCAGCTTCTCAGGGAAAACTGAAGCTTTCTTT. Its translation: CASSFSGKTEAFF.

This chain connects TRBV15 to TRBJ2-3; 10 positions agree with TRBD1. The CDR3 sequence is 14 residues long. In germline, CDR1 is LNHNV, CDR2 YYDKDF (reference sequence). Trimming at V came to 4 bases and at J to 4 bases, leaving 2 bases not matched to a gene. CDR3 coding DNA: TGTGCCACCAGCATCGGACAGGGGGCAGATACGCAGTATTTT. It translates to CATSIGQGADTQYF.

The chain recombines TRBV6-5 with TRBJ1-5; TRBD1 agrees at 8 bases. Germline V CDR1 and CDR2: MNHEY, SVGAGI. This CDR3 spans 16 amino acids. Trimming took 2 bases from V and 3 from J; bases not matched to a gene: 6. CDR3 DNA sequence: TGTGCCAGCAGTTACACTTGGACAGGGTCCAATCAGCCCCAGCATTTT. Translated, it gives CASSYTWTGSNQPQHF.

Only one count was recorded for this clone. The chain links TRBV6-5 to TRBJ1-2; 8 nucleotides agree with TRBD1. V lost 6 bases, J lost 4 bases, and 10 bases stayed unmatched. This CDR3 spans 15 amino acids. Germline-derived CDR1 and CDR2 are MNHEY and SVGAGI. In DNA, the CDR3 is TGTGCCAGCAGACCCGGGACAGGAAGGGGCTATGGCTACACCTTC. It codes for CASRPGTGRGYGYTF.

CDR3 nucleotide sequence: TGTGCCAGCAGCGTCACAGGGTCGGGTCAGCCCCAGCATTTT. As protein: CASSVTGSGQPQHF. V and J are TRBV27 and TRBJ1-5, with a tentative D call TRBD1 (6 bases). V was trimmed by 6 bases and J by 6 bases, leaving 15 bases between them. The germline V gene encodes CDR1 MNHEY and CDR2 SMNVEV (reference sequence). CDR3 length equals 14 residues.

The chain is built from TRBV18 and TRBJ1-5; no clear D gene. Per the germline V gene, CDR1 is KGHSH and CDR2 is LQKENI. This CDR3 is built from 16 residues. Trimming left V 3 bases short and J 2 bases short, with 14 bases between. The CDR3 DNA sequence: TGTGCCAGCTCACCCAGGCCCGAAAGGGGCAATCAGCCCCAGCATTTT. It codes for CASSPRPERGNQPQHF. Using reference TRBV18 and TRBJ1-5 for the parts outside the CDR3, the full variable domain is NAGVMQNPRHLVRRRGQEARLRCSPMKGHSHVYWYRQLPEEGLKFMVYLQKENIIDESGMPKERFSAEFPKEGPSILRIQQVVRGDSAAYFCASSPRPERGNQPQHFGDGTRLSIL.

The V and J genes are TRBV5-1 and TRBJ1-1; 7 bases fit TRBD1. The CDR3 is 13 residues long. Trimming removed 4 bases from V and 1 base from J; junction bases left unmatched: 1. CDR1 is SGHRS and CDR2 is YFSETQ in the germline V gene. CDR3 DNA: TGCGCCAGCAGCAACAGGGGGAACACTGAAGCTTTCTTT. It is translated as CASSNRGNTEAFF.

This clone was observed a few times. This CDR3 reads CASSQEVLQPYNEQFF. CDR3 DNA: TGCGCCAGCAGCCAAGAAGTCCTGCAGCCTTACAATGAGCAGTTCTTC. The chain combines TRBV4-1 with TRBJ2-1; no firm D call. CDR1 is MGHRA and CDR2 is YSYEKL in the germline V gene. Trimming took off 0 bases at V and 4 bases at J, with 13 bases between the two ends. The CDR3 runs 16 residues.

The chain carries TRBV7-9 and TRBJ1-5; tentative D call: TRBD1 (5 bases). V was clipped by 1 base and J by 7 bases, with 11 bases between them. The CDR3 consists of 14 residues. Germline lookup yields CDR1 SEHNR and CDR2 FQNEAQ (reference sequence). CDR3 sequence: CASSLGAGRQPQHF. CDR3 in DNA: TGTGCCAGCAGCTTAGGGGCAGGGCGGCAGCCCCAGCATTTT.

This clone was picked up a small number of times. The rearrangement uses TRBV9 and TRBJ2-1; 12 bases line up with TRBD2. This CDR3 spans 15 amino acids. The germline V gene encodes CDR1 SGDLS and CDR2 YYNGEE. The V segment lost 2 bases and the J segment 4 bases; nucleotides outside the gene matches: 1. The CDR3: CASSVLAGGYNEQFF. The DNA for the CDR3 is TGTGCCAGCAGCGTGCTAGCGGGGGGGTACAATGAGCAGTTCTTC.

In DNA, the CDR3 is TGTGCCAGCAGCTTAGTGAGGGGCAATACGCAGTATTTT. Translating gives CASSLVRGNTQYF. The chain combines TRBV7-2 with TRBJ2-3; D assignment may be TRBD1 or TRBD2 (5 bases each). The CDR3 is made up of 13 amino acids. Trimming stripped 1 base from V and 7 bases from J, with 9 bases between. CDR1 and CDR2 (germline): SGHTA, FQGNSA.

The gene calls are TRBV19 and TRBJ1-2; unclear D gene. The CDR3 length is 15 residues. V lost 2 bases and J lost 0, with 10 bases in between. Germline values: CDR1 LNHDA, CDR2 SQIVND (reference sequence). CDR3 sequence: CASSISQPTNYGYTF. The CDR3 DNA reads TGTGCCAGTAGTATATCCCAGCCCACTAACTATGGCTACACCTTC. Full variable domain (outside the CDR3, taken from reference TRBV19 and TRBJ1-2): DGGITQSPKYLFRKEGQNVTLSCEQNLNHDAMYWYRQDPGQGLRLIYYSQIVNDFQKGDIAEGYSVSREKKESFPLTVTSAQKNPTAFYLCASSISQPTNYGYTFGSGTRLTVV.

This clone was recorded once. V is TRBV18 and J is TRBJ1-2, with 12 bases identical to TRBD1. Germline CDR1 is KGHSH and CDR2 is LQKENI. The CDR3 runs 15 residues. V lost 5 bases and J lost 6; bases outside the gene matches: 7. The CDR3 DNA sequence: TGTGCCAGCTCATCAGGGACAGGGGGCGCTAATGGCTACACCTTC. Amino acid sequence: CASSSGTGGANGYTF.

The genes are TRBV6-5 and TRBJ1-3; D remains unclear. The CDR3 extends over 14 amino acids. Germline V CDR1 and CDR2: MNHEY, SVGAGI. The V gene lost 6 bases and the J gene lost 4 bases, with 13 bases spanning the gap. DNA of the CDR3: TGTGCCAGCAGACCCCCCTCGCAAGGAAACACCATATATTTT. Translated: CASRPPSQGNTIYF.